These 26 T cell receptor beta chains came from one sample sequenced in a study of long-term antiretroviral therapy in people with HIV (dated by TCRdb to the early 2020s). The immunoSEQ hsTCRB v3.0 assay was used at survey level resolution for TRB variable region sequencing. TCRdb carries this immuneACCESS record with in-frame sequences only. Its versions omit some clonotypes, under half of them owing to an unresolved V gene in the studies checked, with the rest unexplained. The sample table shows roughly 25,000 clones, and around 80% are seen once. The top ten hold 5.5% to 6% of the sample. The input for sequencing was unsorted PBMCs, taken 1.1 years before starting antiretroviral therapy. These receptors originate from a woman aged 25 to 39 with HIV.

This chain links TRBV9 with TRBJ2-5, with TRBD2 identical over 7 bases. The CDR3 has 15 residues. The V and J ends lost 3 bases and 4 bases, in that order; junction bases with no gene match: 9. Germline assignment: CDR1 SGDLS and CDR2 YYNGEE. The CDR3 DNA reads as TGTGCCAGCAGCGCCCGCTGGGGGGGACGAGAGACCCAGTACTTC. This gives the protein CASSARWGGRETQYF.

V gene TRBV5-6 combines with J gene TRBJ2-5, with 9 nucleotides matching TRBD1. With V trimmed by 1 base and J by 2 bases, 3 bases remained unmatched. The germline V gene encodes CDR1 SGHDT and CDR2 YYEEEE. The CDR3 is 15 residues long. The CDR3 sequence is CASSLKGQGQETQYF. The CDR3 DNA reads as TGTGCCAGCAGCTTGAAGGGACAGGGTCAAGAGACCCAGTACTTC.

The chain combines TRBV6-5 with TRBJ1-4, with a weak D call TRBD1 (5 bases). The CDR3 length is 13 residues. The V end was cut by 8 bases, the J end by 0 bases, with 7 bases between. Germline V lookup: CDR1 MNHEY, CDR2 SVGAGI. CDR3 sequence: CASGGATNEKLFF. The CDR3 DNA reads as TGTGCCAGCGGGGGAGCAACTAATGAAAAACTGTTTTTT.

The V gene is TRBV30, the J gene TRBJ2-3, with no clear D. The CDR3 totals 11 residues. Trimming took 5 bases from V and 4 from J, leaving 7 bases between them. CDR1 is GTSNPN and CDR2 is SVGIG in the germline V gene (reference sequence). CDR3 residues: CAWDVSDTQYF. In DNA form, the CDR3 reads TGTGCCTGGGACGTTTCAGATACGCAGTATTTT.

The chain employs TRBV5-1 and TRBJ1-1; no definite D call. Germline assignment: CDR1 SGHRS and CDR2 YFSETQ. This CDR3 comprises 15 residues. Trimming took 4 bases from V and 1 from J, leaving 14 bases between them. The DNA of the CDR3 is TGCGCCAGCAGCCCGGTTTCTGGTCGGAACACTGAAGCTTTCTTT. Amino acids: CASSPVSGRNTEAFF.

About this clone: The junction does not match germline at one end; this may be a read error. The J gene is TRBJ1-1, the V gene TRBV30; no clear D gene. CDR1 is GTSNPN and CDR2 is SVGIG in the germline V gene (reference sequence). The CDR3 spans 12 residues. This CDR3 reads CTWSEMNTEAFF. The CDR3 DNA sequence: TGTACCTGGAGTGAGATGAACACTGAAGCTTTCTTT.

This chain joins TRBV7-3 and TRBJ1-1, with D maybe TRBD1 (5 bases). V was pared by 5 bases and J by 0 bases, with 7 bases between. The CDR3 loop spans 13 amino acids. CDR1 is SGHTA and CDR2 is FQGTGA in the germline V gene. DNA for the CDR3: TGTGCCAGCAGCCCGACAGTGAACACTGAAGCTTTCTTT. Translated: CASSPTVNTEAFF.

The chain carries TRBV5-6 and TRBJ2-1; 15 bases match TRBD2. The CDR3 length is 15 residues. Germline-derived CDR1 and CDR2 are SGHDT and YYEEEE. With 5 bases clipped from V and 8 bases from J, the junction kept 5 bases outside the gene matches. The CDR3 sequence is CASSGLAGGTDEQFF. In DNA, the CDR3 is TGTGCCAGCAGTGGACTAGCGGGGGGGACCGATGAGCAGTTCTTC.

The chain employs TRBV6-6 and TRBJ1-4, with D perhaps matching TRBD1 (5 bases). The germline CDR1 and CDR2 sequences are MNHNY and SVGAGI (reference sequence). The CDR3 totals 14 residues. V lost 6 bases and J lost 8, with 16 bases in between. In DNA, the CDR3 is TGTGCCAGCAGCCTAAATCCAGGGTTCGAAAAACTGTTTTTT. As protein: CASSLNPGFEKLFF.

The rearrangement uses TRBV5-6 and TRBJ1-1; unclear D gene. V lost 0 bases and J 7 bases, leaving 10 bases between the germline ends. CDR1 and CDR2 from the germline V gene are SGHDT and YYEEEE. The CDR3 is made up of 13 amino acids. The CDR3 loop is CASSLVGSGEAFF. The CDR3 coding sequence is TGTGCCAGCAGCTTGGTTGGGTCGGGTGAAGCTTTCTTT.

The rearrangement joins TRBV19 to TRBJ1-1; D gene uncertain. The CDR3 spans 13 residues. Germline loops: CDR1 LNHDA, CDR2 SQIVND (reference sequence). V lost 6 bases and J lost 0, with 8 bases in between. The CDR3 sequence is CASRWQLNTEAFF. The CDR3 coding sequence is TGTGCCAGTAGATGGCAGCTGAACACTGAAGCTTTCTTT.

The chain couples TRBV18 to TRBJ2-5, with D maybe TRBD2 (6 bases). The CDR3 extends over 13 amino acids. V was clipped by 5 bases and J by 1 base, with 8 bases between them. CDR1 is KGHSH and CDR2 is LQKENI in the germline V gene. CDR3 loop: CASSSTSQETQYF. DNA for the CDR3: TGTGCCAGCTCATCGACTAGCCAAGAGACCCAGTACTTC.

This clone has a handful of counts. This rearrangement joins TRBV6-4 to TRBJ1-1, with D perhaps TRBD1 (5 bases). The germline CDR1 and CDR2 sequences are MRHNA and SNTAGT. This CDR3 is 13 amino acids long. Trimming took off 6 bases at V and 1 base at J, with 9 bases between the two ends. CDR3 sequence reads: CASRADRNTEAFF. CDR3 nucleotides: TGTGCCAGCAGGGCCGACAGGAACACTGAAGCTTTCTTT.

CDR3: CASSRGLAGQETQYF. In DNA, the CDR3 is TGCGCCAGCAGTCGGGGACTAGCGGGGCAAGAGACCCAGTACTTC. V gene TRBV5-1 combines with J gene TRBJ2-5; 13 nucleotides match TRBD2. After removal of 5 bases from V and 2 bases from J, the junction contained 3 bases not matched to a gene. The CDR3 has 15 residues. The germline gives CDR1 SGHRS, CDR2 YFSETQ.

CDR3 sequence: CSALGRFEAFF. In nucleotides, the CDR3 is TGCAGTGCGCTCGGGCGGTTTGAAGCTTTCTTT. The gene calls are TRBV20-1 and TRBJ1-1, with D uncertain. The V gene's germline CDR1 is DFQATT and CDR2 SNEGSKA (reference sequence). The ends were cut back, 6 bases at V and 7 bases at J, with 12 bases in the middle. The CDR3 runs to 11 residues.

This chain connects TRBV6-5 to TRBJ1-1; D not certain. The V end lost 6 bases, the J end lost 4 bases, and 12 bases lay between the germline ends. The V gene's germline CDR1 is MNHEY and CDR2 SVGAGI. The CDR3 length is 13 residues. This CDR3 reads CASRNVISTEAFF. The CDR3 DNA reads TGTGCCAGCAGAAACGTGATCTCCACTGAAGCTTTCTTT.

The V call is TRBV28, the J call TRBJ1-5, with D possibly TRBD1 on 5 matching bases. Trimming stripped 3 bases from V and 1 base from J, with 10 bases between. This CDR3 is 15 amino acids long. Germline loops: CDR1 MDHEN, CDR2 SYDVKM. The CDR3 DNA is TGTGCCAGCAGTTTTCTGGGGACGAGCAATCAGCCCCAGCATTTT. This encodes CASSFLGTSNQPQHF.

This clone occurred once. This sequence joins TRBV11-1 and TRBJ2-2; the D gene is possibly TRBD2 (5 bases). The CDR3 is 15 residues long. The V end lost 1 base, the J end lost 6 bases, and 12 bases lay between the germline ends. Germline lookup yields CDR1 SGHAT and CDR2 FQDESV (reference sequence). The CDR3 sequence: CASSLVWGVAGELFF. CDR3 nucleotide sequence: TGTGCCAGCAGCTTAGTTTGGGGAGTTGCCGGGGAGCTGTTTTTT. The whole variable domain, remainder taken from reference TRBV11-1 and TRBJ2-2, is EAEVAQSPRYKITEKSQAVAFWCDPISGHATLYWYRQILGQGPELLVQFQDESVVDDSQLPKDRFSAERLKGVDSTLKIQPAELGDSAMYLCASSLVWGVAGELFFGEGSRLTVL.

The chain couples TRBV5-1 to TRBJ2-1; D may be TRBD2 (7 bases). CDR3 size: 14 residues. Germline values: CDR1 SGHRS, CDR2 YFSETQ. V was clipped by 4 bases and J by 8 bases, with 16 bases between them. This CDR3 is CASSLRTGGDEQFF. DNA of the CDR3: TGCGCCAGCAGCCTACGGACGGGGGGCGATGAGCAGTTCTTC.

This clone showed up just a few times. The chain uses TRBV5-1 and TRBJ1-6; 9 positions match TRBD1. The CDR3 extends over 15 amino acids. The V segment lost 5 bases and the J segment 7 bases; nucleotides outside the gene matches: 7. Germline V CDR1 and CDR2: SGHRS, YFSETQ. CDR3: CASRRDRASNSPLHF. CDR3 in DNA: TGCGCCAGCAGGCGGGACAGGGCGAGCAATTCACCCCTCCACTTT.

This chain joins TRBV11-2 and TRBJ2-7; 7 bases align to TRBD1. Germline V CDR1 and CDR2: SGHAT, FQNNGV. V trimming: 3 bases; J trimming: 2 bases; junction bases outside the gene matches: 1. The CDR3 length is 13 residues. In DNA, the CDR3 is TGTGCCAGCAGCTTTCAGGGGGCCTACGAGCAGTACGTC. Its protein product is CASSFQGAYEQYV.

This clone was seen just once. The CDR3 protein is CASSFAGQKNTEAFF. In DNA, the CDR3 is TGCGCCAGCAGCTTCGCGGGACAGAAGAACACTGAAGCTTTCTTT. The rearrangement joins TRBV5-1 to TRBJ1-1; 7 nucleotides match TRBD1. CDR1 and CDR2 from the germline V gene are SGHRS and YFSETQ. The CDR3 length is 15 residues. V shed 2 bases, J shed 1 base, and the junction held 5 bases outside the gene matches.

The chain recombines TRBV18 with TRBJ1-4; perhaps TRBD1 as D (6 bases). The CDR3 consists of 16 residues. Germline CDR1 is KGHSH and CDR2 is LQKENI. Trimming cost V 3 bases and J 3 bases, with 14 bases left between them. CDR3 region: CASSPLRGASNEKLFF. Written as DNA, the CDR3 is TGTGCCAGCTCACCTTTGAGGGGGGCGTCTAATGAAAAACTGTTTTTT.

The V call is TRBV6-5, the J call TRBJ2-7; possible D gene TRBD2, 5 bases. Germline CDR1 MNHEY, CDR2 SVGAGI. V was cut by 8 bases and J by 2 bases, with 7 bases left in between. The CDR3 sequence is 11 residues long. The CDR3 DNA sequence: TGTGCCAGCCGGGGAACCTACGAGCAGTACTTC. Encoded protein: CASRGTYEQYF.

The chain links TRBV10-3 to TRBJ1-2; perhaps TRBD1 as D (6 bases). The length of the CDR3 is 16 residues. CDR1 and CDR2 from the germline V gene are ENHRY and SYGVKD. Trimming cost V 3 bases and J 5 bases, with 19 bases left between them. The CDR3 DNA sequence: TGTGCCATCAGTGACAAGAATAAGGGGACAAAGTATGGCTACACCTTC. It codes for CAISDKNKGTKYGYTF.

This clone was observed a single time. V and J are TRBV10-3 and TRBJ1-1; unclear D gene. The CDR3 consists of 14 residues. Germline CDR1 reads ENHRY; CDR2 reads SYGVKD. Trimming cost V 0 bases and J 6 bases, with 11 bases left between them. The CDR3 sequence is CAISESRDGAEAFF. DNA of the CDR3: TGTGCCATCAGTGAGTCTCGGGATGGGGCTGAAGCTTTCTTT.